A selection of T cell receptor beta chains follows, all from one sample in a study of cytomegalovirus exposure and HLA in healthy donors. Using immunoSEQ multiplex PCR, the repertoire was profiled, and TCRdb retains in-frame clones only, with some absent. The sample contains under 150,000 clones, about two thirds of which appear only once. Sequencing was done on a sample of PBMCs. Receptor source: a human donor in good health. Each CDR3 is given with its conserved first and last residue. The D gene is left open where the match is weak. Expanded clones are given a class, and other clones once, few, many or no size at all.

j_gene,v_gene,d_gene,abundance,CDR3nt,CDR3aa
TRBJ2-1,TRBV28,TRBD1,NA,TGTGCCAGCAGGGAGGCGACAGGGGTGAATGAGCAGTTCTTC,CASREATGVNEQFF
TRBJ2-7,TRBV7-9,NA,few,TGTGCCAGCAGCTTAGACTTCTACGAGCAGTACTTC,CASSLDFYEQYF
TRBJ2-2,TRBV7-6,TRBD2,NA,TGTGCCAGCCCGGCTCTGACGGAAGGCGGGACTAGCGGAGGGAGGCTGTTTTTT,CASPALTEGGTSGGRLFF
TRBJ1-2,TRBV28,NA,NA,TGTGCCAGCAGTCCCCCGGCAGTGGGGGGATATGGCTACACCTTC,CASSPPAVGGYGYTF
TRBJ2-7,TRBV6-5,NA,NA,TGTGCCAGCAGTTACCGTCCGGTGACTAGTGGCGGGCAGTACTTC,CASSYRPVTSGGQYF
TRBJ1-1,TRBV7-3,TRBD1,NA,TGTGCCAGCAGCCCCACCCCCGGACAGGGTGCTTTCTTT,CASSPTPGQGAFF
TRBJ2-1,TRBV7-3,NA,NA,TGTGCCAGCAGCCTCGACGGGACTTCAGACAATGAGCAGTTCTTC,CASSLDGTSDNEQFF
TRBJ2-5,TRBV7-9,TRBD2,NA,TGTGCCAGCAGCCGGACTAGCGGGGGCCAATACCAAGAGACCCAGTACTTC,CASSRTSGGQYQETQYF
TRBJ2-3,TRBV28,TRBD2,NA,TGTGCCAGCAGCCGCAACCTAGCGGGAGGCGCGGGTGGCACAGATACGCAGTATTTT,CASSRNLAGGAGGTDTQYF
TRBJ2-7,TRBV4-2,TRBD1,NA,TGTGCCAGCAGCCTTGGGGGACAGAACTCCTACGAGCAGTACTTC,CASSLGGQNSYEQYF
TRBJ2-7,TRBV19,NA,NA,TGTGCCAGTAGTATGGGGCACGAGCAGTACTTC,CASSMGHEQYF
TRBJ2-5,TRBV7-2,NA,NA,TGTGCCAGCAGCTTAGGGACAGGAGGGGAGACCCAGTACTTC,CASSLGTGGETQYF
TRBJ2-1,TRBV19,NA,once,TGTGCCAGTAGTTGGGGACTGCCCCAGGGTGAGCAGTTCTTC,CASSWGLPQGEQFF
TRBJ2-1,TRBV7-2,TRBD2,once,TGTGCCAGCAGCTTAGAGTCTAGCGGTCGCCCAGAGCAGTTCTTC,CASSLESSGRPEQFF
TRBJ2-7,TRBV4-3,TRBD1,NA,TGCGCCAGCAGCCAAGATGTAAGGGGGCGCTTCTCGAGAGAATACGAGCAGTACTTC,CASSQDVRGRFSREYEQYF
TRBJ2-7,TRBV4-2,TRBD2,NA,TGTGCCAGCAGCCAAGATTCGCGGGGGGTGTCCTACGAGCAGTACTTC,CASSQDSRGVSYEQYF
TRBJ1-5,TRBV9,NA,NA,TGTGCCAGCAGCGTAGACCCCAACGTTGGGGGCAGCAATCAGCCCCAACATTTT,CASSVDPNVGGSNQPQHF
TRBJ2-7,TRBV7-2,NA,NA,TGTGCCAGCAGCTCCAACAGGGCCTCCTACGAGCAGTACTTC,CASSSNRASYEQYF
TRBJ2-3,TRBV5-6,NA,NA,TGTGCCAGCAGCCCCCGCGCTACCCCGGATACGCAGTATTTT,CASSPRATPDTQYF
TRBJ2-3,TRBV5-4,NA,once,TGTGCCAGCAGCTTGGGCGGGGCCCTCACAGATACGCAGTATTTT,CASSLGGALTDTQYF
TRBJ2-5,TRBV7-9,TRBD2,few,TGTGCCAGCAGCATCATAGGACTAGCGGGCCAAGAGACCCAGTACTTC,CASSIIGLAGQETQYF
TRBJ1-2,TRBV30,TRBD1,NA,TGTGCCTGGACCGGTCCGCGACAGGGGATCTATGGCTACACCTTC,CAWTGPRQGIYGYTF
TRBJ2-7,TRBV6-5,TRBD1,NA,TGTGCCAGCAGGCGACAGGGGGCTTTCGAGCAGTACTTC,CASRRQGAFEQYF
TRBJ1-2,TRBV9,NA,NA,TGTGCCAGCAGTTTCGGACAGAATCCCCCCCACTACACCTTC,CASSFGQNPPHYTF
TRBJ2-7,TRBV7-6,TRBD2,few,TGTGCCAGCAGCTTAGAGGCAGCGGGGGGGCGCTACGAGCAGTACTTC,CASSLEAAGGRYEQYF